A single T cell receptor (beta chain) is shown here with its context. Per the original data handling: Nucleated cell counts were estimated from reference gene primer amplification. Here immunoSEQ multiplex PCR was the method, and the copy in TCRdb shows in-frame clones only, minus some. V and J calls and clone size are given by that table; D and trimming were obtained from the DNA. Here the sample spans roughly 37,000 clones, about three quarters being singletons. These data are taken from a study of blood T cell repertoires in COVID-19. Study information: Sites in the United States, Italy and Spain provided acute and convalescent COVID-19 samples. In each case, the material was cDNA or gDNA derived from T cells, B-cell-depleted T cells, or PBMCs.

Germline CDR1 is GTSNPN and CDR2 is SVGIG (reference sequence). J gave up 4 bases and V 2 bases, and 7 bases lay outside the gene matches. CDR3 length: 14 residues. This chain uses TRBV30 with TRBJ1-2, with 7 bases identical to TRBD1. The sample comprised peripheral blood. This clonotype was obtained from a man aged 60 to 75 with active COVID-19. The CDR3 is CAWSPQGSTYGYTF. CDR3 sequence (DNA): TGTGCCTGGAGTCCACAGGGGAGTACCTATGGCTACACCTTC.